This T cell receptor beta chain was identified in a study of T cells in Graves' hyperthyroidism and ophthalmopathy. It was RNA transcripts that yielded the amplified TCR beta CDR3 regions. Researchers ran a first-round RT-PCR on the TCR CDR3 using the HTBI primer set. Using its own MiXCR run on the multiplex PCR reads, TCRdb lists one record per CDR3 protein. The sample has about 590,000 distinct CDR3 sequences, approximately 14% seen once. This sample holds PBMCs from less than 13 ml fresh peripheral blood. At least ten counts were recorded for this clonotype. This TCR was recovered from a woman aged 25 to 45 with Graves' hyperthyroidism. The sample comprised blood.

The CDR3, as DNA: TGTGCCAGCAGCTTAAGGATCGACGGTTCCTACGAGCAGTACTTC. It encodes CASSLRIDGSYEQYF. V usage is TRBV13 and J usage is TRBJ2-7; D is unresolved. Germline CDR1 and CDR2: PRHDT and FYEKMQ (reference sequence). Between the trimmed V and J ends, which lost 2 bases and 1 base, there was a span of 12 bases. This CDR3 spans 15 amino acids. The complete variable domain, with remaining parts taken from reference TRBV13 and TRBJ2-7, reads AAGVIQSPRHLIKEKRETATLKCYPIPRHDTVYWYQQGPGQDPQFLISFYEKMQSDKGSIPDRFSAQQFSDYHSELNMSSLELGDSALYFCASSLRIDGSYEQYFGPGTRLTVT.